This TCR beta chain stems from a study of blood T cell repertoires in COVID-19 (dated by TCRdb to the early 2020s). Study-level background: Collaborator samples came from the United States, Italy and Spain and covered acute and convalescent phases of COVID-19. The material from the prospective study consisted of cDNA or gDNA derived from T cells, B-cell-depleted T cells, or PBMCs. Deeply sampled blood TCRbeta repertoires from subjects exposed to, actively infected with, or recovered from COVID-19 were included in the dataset. The repertoires were made available in a free public database intended to serve as a resource for research on the immune response to SARS-CoV-2. The samples were drawn from two sources: the first 160 participants of the ongoing ImmuneRACE study, and fewer than 1,500 subjects contributed by 6 global collaborators. A de-identified subject ID, COVID-19 status, age in years and sex were almost always included in the sample metadata. Where available, HLA class I and class II types were taken from metadata supplied by the sample provider and were not determined by assay-based typing.

Comments on this clone: It has no known antigen specificity. No base qualities exist here, and no much larger clone lies one base off it.

The paper's findings and limits, for the study overall: Clinical and demographic metadata were provided uncurated, with the amount varying by source and participant.

The immunoSEQ Assay, a bias-controlled multiplex PCR, was used to amplify TCRbeta CDR3 regions from genomic DNA. The original pipeline was this. The number of nucleated cells in each sample was estimated by amplification of reference gene primers within the assay. To quantify the absolute abundance of each unique TCRbeta CDR3 rearrangement, sequence reads were collapsed and filtered. Productive Simpson clonality was computed per sample as the square root of Simpson's diversity index over productive rearrangements. The immuneACCESS repertoire file appears here via TCRdb, limited to in-frame rearrangements. These files lack a portion of the clones; in checked studies, under half of the deficit traces to unresolved V genes, and the cause of the others is not known. V and J calls and clone size are as listed in that table; D and trimming were resolved from the DNA. Present in this sample are roughly 250,000 clones, roughly 86% of which were seen just once. The top ten clones comprise 1.5% to 2% of the sample.

The germline ends are 11 bases apart after V is trimmed by 1 base and J by 0 bases. The CDR3 spans 17 residues, from the cysteine through the phenylalanine. Solely the CDR3 DNA is kept, with 51 bases framed from the first base. CDR1 and CDR2, per the germline V gene, are SGHDT and YYEEEE. Enrolling through a virtual design, the prospective study's participants ranged in age from roughly 18 to 95 years and lived across roughly 24 United States geographic areas. Cohort assignment in the prospective study relied on participant-reported clinical history from a screening survey and a study questionnaire. ImmuneRACE Cohort 3 recovered participants were defined by two consecutive negative NP/OP PCR tests, healthcare professional clearance, or symptom resolution. In the prospective study, mobile phlebotomists collected whole blood, serum and a nasopharyngeal or oropharyngeal swab from each participant. Over a 2-month period, participants in the prospective study had the option of providing additional blood draws and questionnaires. Blood samples from the prospective study were shipped frozen or at room temperature prior to DNA extraction.

The sequenced sample was PBMCs or T cells enriched from blood (not recorded which). The chain is encoded by TRBV5-6 joined to TRBJ2-6, with no confident D gene call. This receptor was taken from a woman between 45 and 65 years old who had recovered from COVID-19. The DNA is TGTGCCAGCAGCTTGAGTGGAGCCCCCTCTGGGGCCAACGTCCTGACTTTC. Its amino acids are CASSLSGAPSGANVLTF.